The rows below give T cell receptor beta chains drawn from one sample of a study of cytomegalovirus exposure and HLA in healthy donors. Only in-frame clones appear in the TCRdb table, and some are missing; sequencing was by immunoSEQ multiplex PCR. The profile shows 140,000 or so clones, approximately 85% of them singletons. The source material was PBMCs. The receptor source for this set is a woman in her forties in good health and CMV-seronegative. Both conserved end residues are part of each CDR3. The D gene is left open where the match is weak. Where a row states a size, it is once, few, many or the class of an expanded clone; other rows omit it.

D	V	J	size	CDR3	DNA
TRBD1	TRBV6-5	TRBJ1-2	NA	CASSPTGVYGYTF	TGTGCCAGCAGTCCGACAGGGGTGTATGGCTACACCTTC
TRBD2	TRBV29-1	TRBJ2-7	NA	CSAILAGRYEQYF	TGCAGCGCAATACTAGCGGGGCGCTACGAGCAGTACTTC
NA	TRBV28	TRBJ1-3	NA	CASSLAGISGNTIYF	TGTGCCAGCAGTCTAGCTGGAATCTCTGGAAACACCATATATTTT
TRBD2	TRBV5-1	TRBJ2-1	NA	CASSLAAGSGAYNEQFF	TGCGCCAGCAGCTTGGCCGCGGGTAGCGGGGCCTACAATGAGCAGTTCTTC
NA	TRBV9	TRBJ2-4	NA	CASSPRDSGIQYF	TGTGCCAGCAGCCCGCGGGACTCGGGCATTCAGTACTTC
NA	TRBV2	TRBJ2-1	NA	CASSVNQRSPPSYNEQFF	TGTGCCAGCAGTGTGAACCAACGGTCCCCCCCCTCCTACAATGAGCAGTTCTTC
NA	TRBV28	TRBJ1-1	NA	CASSSGGGAGTEAFF	TGTGCCAGCAGTTCGGGGGGGGGCGCGGGCACTGAAGCTTTCTTT
TRBD2	TRBV11-2	TRBJ2-2	NA	CASSPSLSGSLSGELFF	TGTGCCAGCAGCCCAAGTTTGAGCGGGAGCCTCTCCGGGGAGCTGTTTTTT
TRBD1	TRBV19	TRBJ1-5	once	CASSGAGTGLNQPQHF	TGTGCCAGTAGTGGAGCCGGGACAGGCTTAAATCAGCCCCAGCATTTT
TRBD2	TRBV10-3	TRBJ2-3	NA	CAISEPAGVRDTQYF	TGTGCCATCAGTGAACCAGCGGGAGTTAGAGATACGCAGTATTTT
NA	TRBV21-1	TRBJ2-3	NA	CASSKLWGTSGRAPDTQYF	TGTGCCAGCAGCAAATTGTGGGGCACTAGCGGGAGGGCCCCAGATACGCAGTATTTT
NA	TRBV5-1	TRBJ1-1	NA	CASSQDGVRYTEAFF	TGCGCCAGCAGCCAAGACGGAGTCCGGTACACTGAAGCTTTCTTT
NA	TRBV6-1	TRBJ2-7	NA	CASPPGGFLREQYF	TGTGCCAGCCCCCCGGGGGGCTTTCTGCGGGAGCAGTACTTC
TRBD1	TRBV7-2	TRBJ2-1	NA	CASSARTGWAGEQFF	TGTGCCAGCAGCGCCCGGACAGGGTGGGCCGGAGAGCAGTTCTTC
NA	TRBV6-5	TRBJ2-5	NA	CASRRREQETQYF	TGTGCCAGCAGAAGACGGGAGCAAGAGACCCAGTACTTC
TRBD2	TRBV2	TRBJ2-1	NA	CASSYSSGRGSSGQFF	TGTGCCAGCAGTTATTCTAGCGGGAGGGGTTCTTCGGGGCAGTTCTTC
NA	TRBV2	TRBJ2-7	NA	CASTRPYEQYF	TGTGCCAGCACCAGGCCCTACGAGCAGTACTTC
TRBD1	TRBV6-1	TRBJ1-5	NA	CASSRSTGGVQPQHF	TGTGCCAGCAGCAGATCGACAGGGGGGGTTCAGCCCCAGCATTTT
TRBD1	TRBV11-3	TRBJ1-4	NA	CASSLGGQGTEKLFF	TGTGCCAGCAGCTTAGGAGGACAGGGAACAGAAAAACTGTTTTTT
NA	TRBV21-1	TRBJ2-7	NA	CASGNRGLVGGSYEQYF	TGTGCCAGCGGGAACAGGGGACTCGTCGGGGGCTCCTACGAGCAGTACTTC
TRBD1	TRBV18	TRBJ2-1	NA	CASSPPGQRSNEQFF	TGTGCCAGCTCACCACCGGGACAGAGGTCGAATGAGCAGTTCTTC
TRBD1	TRBV2	TRBJ2-1	NA	CASSIQGGSYNEQFF	TGTGCCAGCAGTATACAGGGGGGTTCCTACAATGAGCAGTTCTTC
TRBD2	TRBV5-1	TRBJ2-5	NA	CASSLRGLAGLLRETQYF	TGCGCCAGCAGCTTGAGGGGACTAGCGGGACTCCTTAGGGAGACCCAGTACTTC
NA	TRBV27	TRBJ2-5	NA	CASSLLGQGTYQETQYF	TGTGCCAGCAGTTTATTAGGGCAGGGGACGTACCAAGAGACCCAGTACTTC
NA	TRBV13	TRBJ1-2	NA	CASSLDRDYGYTF	TGTGCCAGCAGCTTAGACAGGGACTATGGCTACACCTTC
NA	TRBV7-9	TRBJ1-2	NA	CASSTRLGGYGYTF	TGTGCCAGCAGCACCCGTCTCGGCGGCTATGGCTACACCTTC
NA	TRBV7-9	TRBJ2-4	once	CASSLDGQLAKNIQYF	TGTGCCAGCAGCTTAGACGGACAGCTAGCCAAAAACATTCAGTACTTC
NA	TRBV9	TRBJ1-1	NA	CASSVNPGTEAFF	TGTGCCAGCAGCGTAAACCCGGGCACTGAAGCTTTCTTT
TRBD2	TRBV18	TRBJ2-7	NA	CASSPGAGVNNEQYF	TGTGCCAGCTCACCAGGAGCGGGAGTTAACAACGAGCAGTACTTC
NA	TRBV6-1	TRBJ1-1	NA	CASSEGTASNTEAFF	TGTGCCAGCAGTGAAGGGACAGCTTCGAACACTGAAGCTTTCTTT
TRBD2	TRBV9	TRBJ2-3	NA	CASSVELSRGRAGDTQYF	TGTGCCAGCAGCGTAGAGCTCTCCCGCGGGAGGGCCGGAGATACGCAGTATTTT
NA	TRBV18	TRBJ1-5	NA	CASSPEGRGPGGNQPQHF	TGTGCCAGCTCACCCGAGGGGCGGGGTCCGGGAGGCAATCAGCCCCAGCATTTT
TRBD1	TRBV10-3	TRBJ1-5	NA	CAIGTGNYTQPQHF	TGTGCCATCGGGACAGGGAACTATACTCAGCCCCAGCATTTT
NA	TRBV27	TRBJ2-3	NA	CASRLSGSTDTQYF	TGTGCCAGCAGATTAAGCGGGAGCACAGATACGCAGTATTTT
TRBD2	TRBV5-1	TRBJ2-3	NA	CASSPPLAGGRDTQYF	TGCGCCAGCAGCCCCCCCTTAGCGGGAGGGCGGGATACGCAGTATTTT
TRBD1	TRBV18	TRBJ1-2	NA	CASSPGQGPMSYTF	TGTGCCAGCTCTCCTGGACAGGGACCTATGAGCTACACCTTC
TRBD2	TRBV25-1	TRBJ2-2	NA	CASRAGRAPGELFF	TGTGCCAGCCGCGCCGGGAGGGCCCCCGGGGAGCTGTTTTTT
TRBD1	TRBV7-3	TRBJ1-1	NA	CASSKGTGGNTEAFF	TGTGCCAGCAGTAAAGGGACAGGGGGGAACACTGAAGCTTTCTTT
NA	TRBV7-8	TRBJ2-1	NA	CASSQGNEQFF	TGTGCCAGCAGCCAGGGCAATGAGCAGTTCTTC
NA	TRBV5-8	TRBJ2-1	NA	CASSLDGNEQFF	TGTGCCAGCAGCTTGGACGGCAATGAGCAGTTCTTC